Following are 28 T cell receptor beta chains from one sample sequenced in a study of radiation and T cells in renal cell carcinoma. Data came from immunoSEQ multiplex PCR; TCRdb stores just in-frame clones and leaves some out. The repertoire holds some 150,000 clones, 75% to 90% seen once, with 15% to 20% in the top ten. As to time point: blood 4 weeks post-SBRT, at nephrectomy. Documented treatment: 15 Gy SBRT to primary tumor, nephrectomy 4 weeks later. The specimen comprised blood, sampled from a patient whose treatment included radiotherapy and nephrectomy. All receptors derive from a woman aged 45-65 years with renal cell carcinoma.

This chain joins TRBV28 and TRBJ1-6; the match to TRBD1 covers 8 bases. The trim removed 6 bases at V and 10 bases at J, leaving 5 bases unmatched. Per the germline V gene, CDR1 is MDHEN and CDR2 is SYDVKM. This CDR3 comprises 13 residues. The CDR3 sequence: CASSDRGRSPLHF. The DNA for the CDR3 is TGTGCCAGCAGCGACAGGGGACGCTCACCCCTCCACTTT.

The chain couples TRBV7-2 to TRBJ1-2; maybe TRBD1 (5 bases). V was trimmed by 5 bases and J by 8 bases, leaving 15 bases between them. The CDR3 is 13 amino acids. Per germline, CDR1 SGHTA and CDR2 FQGNSA. For the CDR3, the DNA is TGTGCCAGCAGCCAGGACAATATGTTGGGCTACACCTTC. As protein: CASSQDNMLGYTF.

This clone was recorded once. The chain couples TRBV10-3 to TRBJ2-7, with 9 bases fitting TRBD1. Per germline, CDR1 ENHRY and CDR2 SYGVKD. CDR3 length: 16 residues. V dropped 0 bases and J dropped 3; count of bases not matched to a gene: 6. This chain's CDR3 is CAISESTGGSYYEQYF. The CDR3 nucleotides read TGTGCCATCAGTGAGTCTACAGGGGGCTCATACTACGAGCAGTACTTC.

The DNA of the CDR3 is TGCGCCAGCAGCTTGGTGGGGTCGGACGGGGAGCTGTTTTTT. This codes for CASSLVGSDGELFF. This sequence joins TRBV5-1 and TRBJ2-2; D unresolved. The CDR3 length is 14 residues. V lost 0 bases and J lost 7, with 10 bases in between. The germline gives CDR1 SGHRS, CDR2 YFSETQ.

The chain combines TRBV19 with TRBJ2-2; 8 bases map to TRBD1. The CDR3 sequence is 16 residues long. Germline V gives CDR1 LNHDA, CDR2 SQIVND (reference sequence). Unmatched junction bases numbered 7, after V lost 4 bases and J lost 3 bases. This chain's CDR3 is CASSRDTGGDTGELFF. Written as DNA, the CDR3 is TGTGCCAGTAGTAGGGATACAGGGGGAGACACCGGGGAGCTGTTTTTT. Full variable domain (outside the CDR3, taken from reference TRBV19 and TRBJ2-2): DGGITQSPKYLFRKEGQNVTLSCEQNLNHDAMYWYRQDPGQGLRLIYYSQIVNDFQKGDIAEGYSVSREKKESFPLTVTSAQKNPTAFYLCASSRDTGGDTGELFFGEGSRLTVL.

This clone was counted only a few times. The chain carries TRBV30 and TRBJ1-6, with a possible D match to TRBD1 (6 bases). Trimming left V 5 bases short and J 10 bases short, with 21 bases between. CDR3 length equals 15 residues. Germline values: CDR1 GTSNPN, CDR2 SVGIG (reference sequence). CDR3 in amino acids: CAWVRDIRSGSPLHF. The DNA of the CDR3 is TGTGCCTGGGTCCGGGACATCAGATCCGGATCACCCCTCCACTTT.

The chain combines TRBV19 with TRBJ1-1; 7 bases align to TRBD1. There are 14 residues in the CDR3. The junction had 3 bases not matched to a gene; V was cut back by 5 bases and J by 0 bases. In germline, CDR1 is LNHDA, CDR2 SQIVND (reference sequence). The CDR3 loop is CASSPDRVNTEAFF. Written as DNA, the CDR3 is TGTGCCAGTAGTCCTGACAGGGTGAACACTGAAGCTTTCTTT.

The genes are TRBV19 and TRBJ2-7, with D unclear. CDR1 is LNHDA, CDR2 SQIVND, per germline (reference sequence). The CDR3 sequence is 15 residues long. Trimming removed 3 bases at V and 0 bases at J, with 12 bases between. The chain's CDR3 is CASSMRTASSYEQYF. The DNA for the CDR3 is TGTGCCAGTAGTATGAGGACGGCAAGCTCCTACGAGCAGTACTTC.

The rearrangement joins TRBV5-1 to TRBJ2-7, with D possibly matching TRBD2 (6 bases). The CDR3 contains 13 residues. The germline gives CDR1 SGHRS, CDR2 YFSETQ. Trimming cost V 1 base and J 4 bases, with 9 bases left between them. The CDR3 nucleotides are TGCGCCAGCAGCTTGAGGCGGGGATACGAGCAGTACTTC. Residues: CASSLRRGYEQYF. Supplemented by reference TRBV5-1 and TRBJ2-7, the full variable domain reads KAGVTQTPRYLIKTRGQQVTLSCSPISGHRSVSWYQQTPGQGLQFLFEYFSETQRNKGNFPGRFSGRQFSNSRSEMNVSTLELGDSALYLCASSLRRGYEQYFGPGTRLTVT.

This chain connects TRBV19 to TRBJ1-5; a possible D gene is TRBD1 (6 bases). The ends were cut back, 7 bases at V and 6 bases at J, with 16 bases in the middle. Germline V gene sequence: CDR1 LNHDA, CDR2 SQIVND (reference sequence). CDR3 size: 14 residues. DNA for the CDR3: TGTGCCAGTACCATCGGGTCAGGGGTTCAGCCCCAGCATTTT. This gives the protein CASTIGSGVQPQHF.

This clone showed up just once. The chain links TRBV7-6 to TRBJ1-5; D gene unclear. This CDR3 contains 14 residues. Germline CDR1 and CDR2: SGHVS and FNYEAQ. V lost 5 bases to trimming and J lost 10 bases, with 18 bases between them. The chain's CDR3 is CASSAGGRSHPQHF. CDR3 DNA sequence: TGTGCCAGCAGCGCTGGAGGTCGCTCACACCCCCAGCATTTT.

The chain recombines TRBV19 with TRBJ2-3, with D perhaps TRBD2 (5 bases). In germline, CDR1 is LNHDA, CDR2 SQIVND (reference sequence). V lost 7 bases and J 0 bases, leaving 20 bases between the germline ends. The CDR3 is 17 residues long. CDR3 DNA sequence: TGTGCCAGTACCCCTCGAGGGAGCGGCTTTAGCACAGATACGCAGTATTTT. Residues: CASTPRGSGFSTDTQYF.

The V gene is TRBV19, the J gene TRBJ1-1; the match to TRBD1 covers 7 bases. The CDR3 runs to 14 residues. Trimming cost V 1 base and J 6 bases; bases outside gene matches: 5. Germline V gene lookup returns CDR1 LNHDA and CDR2 SQIVND (reference sequence). The CDR3 DNA follows: TGTGCCAGTAGTATAGCCGACAGGGCCCCTGAAGCTTTCTTT. Amino acids: CASSIADRAPEAFF.

This clone was seen only once. This chain's CDR3 is CATARSSSDTEAFF. CDR3 coding DNA: TGTGCCACCGCCCGGAGCTCCTCGGACACTGAAGCTTTCTTT. The chain employs TRBV9 and TRBJ1-1; D gene unclear. The germline V gene encodes CDR1 SGDLS and CDR2 YYNGEE. This CDR3 spans 14 amino acids. With 9 bases removed from V and 3 bases from J, the gap between germline ends came to 18 bases.

The J gene is TRBJ2-1, the V gene TRBV6-1; D may be TRBD1 (6 bases). Germline CDR1 reads MNHNS; CDR2 reads SASEGT. With 4 bases removed from V and 0 bases from J, the gap between germline ends came to 7 bases. This CDR3 is built from 14 residues. The CDR3 here is CASSVGGSYNEQFF. The CDR3 nucleotides are TGTGCCAGCAGTGTAGGGGGCTCCTACAATGAGCAGTTCTTC.

The V and J genes are TRBV5-1 and TRBJ1-4; no firm D call. V lost 4 bases and J lost 6, with 10 bases in between. Looked up from germline, CDR1 is SGHRS and CDR2 is YFSETQ. The CDR3 runs to 13 residues. CDR3: CASSPNPDEKLFF. The CDR3 coding sequence is TGCGCCAGCAGCCCAAACCCGGATGAAAAACTGTTTTTT.

This clone was seen a few times. The rearrangement uses TRBV19 and TRBJ1-5; D remains ambiguous. The CDR3 contains 12 residues. Trimming stripped 10 bases from V and 3 bases from J, with 10 bases between. Germline CDR1 and CDR2: LNHDA and SQIVND (reference sequence). CDR3 in amino acids: CATRGPNQPQHF. Here the CDR3 DNA reads TGTGCCACCCGGGGTCCCAATCAGCCCCAGCATTTT. Supplemented by reference TRBV19 and TRBJ1-5, the full variable domain reads DGGITQSPKYLFRKEGQNVTLSCEQNLNHDAMYWYRQDPGQGLRLIYYSQIVNDFQKGDIAEGYSVSREKKESFPLTVTSAQKNPTAFYLCATRGPNQPQHFGDGTRLSIL.

This clone appeared a single time. The J gene is TRBJ2-3, the V gene TRBV6-1; 10 bases fit TRBD1. V shed 6 bases and J 7 bases; nucleotides not matched to a gene: 10. The germline gives CDR1 MNHNS, CDR2 SASEGT. The CDR3 loop spans 15 amino acids. DNA for the CDR3: TGTGCCAGCAGAGCTCCGGGACAGGGGAAGAATACGCAGTATTTT. It yields the protein CASRAPGQGKNTQYF.

The chain uses TRBV28 and TRBJ2-7, with 7 bases that match TRBD1. Per germline, CDR1 MDHEN and CDR2 SYDVKM. The CDR3 runs to 14 residues. V was clipped by 3 bases and J by 2 bases; unmatched bases: 4. CDR3 DNA sequence: TGTGCCAGCAGTTTTAATGACAGGGCCTACGAGCAGTACTTC. Protein product: CASSFNDRAYEQYF.

The rearrangement joins TRBV10-3 to TRBJ1-2; unclear D gene. CDR1 and CDR2 from the germline V gene are ENHRY and SYGVKD. This CDR3 comprises 10 residues. Trimming left V 11 bases short and J 6 bases short, with 10 bases between. The CDR3 here is CAALGDGYTF. The DNA for the CDR3 is TGTGCCGCCCTTGGGGATGGCTACACCTTC.

The CDR3 reads CASSLGYGANVLTF. CDR3 DNA sequence: TGCGCCAGCAGCCTAGGGTACGGGGCCAACGTCCTGACTTTC. The V and J genes are TRBV4-1 and TRBJ2-6; no reliable D call. This CDR3 region has 14 residues. Trimming took 4 bases from V and 4 from J, leaving 8 bases between them. The germline CDR1 and CDR2 sequences are MGHRA and YSYEKL.

J is TRBJ1-5 and V is TRBV5-4; 9 bases map to TRBD1. The germline CDR1 and CDR2 sequences are SGHNT and YYREEE (reference sequence). CDR3 length: 15 residues. Trimming at V came to 4 bases and at J to 3 bases, leaving 5 bases not matched to a gene. DNA of the CDR3: TGTGCCAGCAGCCCGGGACAGGGAATCAATCAGCCCCAGCATTTT. Amino acid sequence: CASSPGQGINQPQHF.

V usage is TRBV28 and J usage is TRBJ2-1; 8 bases fit TRBD2. The ends lost 4 bases at V and 3 bases at J; junction bases unmatched: 17. In germline, CDR1 is MDHEN, CDR2 SYDVKM. The CDR3 has 19 amino acids. CDR3: CASSSRVAGSTSVYNEQFF. The CDR3 bases are TGTGCCAGCAGTTCCCGGGTAGCGGGGTCTACCTCGGTCTACAATGAGCAGTTCTTC.

V and J are TRBV19 and TRBJ1-2, with D hard to call. CDR1 and CDR2 from the germline V gene are LNHDA and SQIVND (reference sequence). CDR3 length: 15 residues. V lost 4 bases, J lost 6 bases, and 18 bases lay in between. In DNA, the CDR3 is TGTGCCAGTAGTAGGGCGGCGGGGATGCTCGATGGCTACACCTTC. Its protein product is CASSRAAGMLDGYTF. Filled out from reference TRBV19 and TRBJ1-2, the complete variable domain reads DGGITQSPKYLFRKEGQNVTLSCEQNLNHDAMYWYRQDPGQGLRLIYYSQIVNDFQKGDIAEGYSVSREKKESFPLTVTSAQKNPTAFYLCASSRAAGMLDGYTFGSGTRLTVV.

The rearrangement links TRBV7-2 to TRBJ2-3; no reliable D call. Germline-derived CDR1 and CDR2 are SGHTA and FQGNSA. The CDR3 loop spans 13 amino acids. Trimming pared 5 bases from V and 6 bases from J, leaving 12 bases between. In DNA, the CDR3 is TGTGCCAGCAGCCCCGAGAGTGGGGATACGCAGTATTTT. It encodes CASSPESGDTQYF.

The rearrangement joins TRBV5-8 to TRBJ2-5; no clear D gene. CDR1 is SGHTS and CDR2 is YDEGEE in the germline V gene. V was trimmed by 5 bases and J by 3 bases, leaving 2 bases between them. The CDR3 runs 10 residues. Here the CDR3 reads CASRKETQYF. The CDR3 DNA reads TGTGCCAGCAGGAAAGAGACCCAGTACTTC.

The chain joins TRBV6-5 to TRBJ1-2; D uncertain. CDR3 length: 13 residues. V shed 6 bases and J shed 4 bases, with 12 bases lying between them. Germline lookup yields CDR1 MNHEY and CDR2 SVGAGI. CDR3 sequence reads: CASRDRAGYGYTF. The CDR3 DNA is TGTGCCAGCAGAGACCGGGCGGGCTATGGCTACACCTTC.

This chain uses TRBV19 with TRBJ1-1; 7 bases map to TRBD1. The junction had 9 bases not matched to a gene; V was cut back by 6 bases and J by 5 bases. Germline values: CDR1 LNHDA, CDR2 SQIVND (reference sequence). The CDR3 loop spans 14 amino acids. The CDR3 DNA sequence: TGTGCCAGTAGCCCACCCACAGGGGCGACTGAAGCTTTCTTT. Encoded protein: CASSPPTGATEAFF.